One sample yielded the 26 T cell receptor beta chains listed below, sequenced in a study of T cell responses to AZD1222 COVID-19 vaccine. TCRdb's table, derived via immunoSEQ multiplex PCR, lists solely in-frame clones and lacks some. Altogether around 130,000 clones are present, around 90% being singletons, with the ten largest covering 0.9% to 1.4%. The source material was peripheral blood, sampled 28 days after the second AZD1222 dose. These receptors all come from an adult who received the AZD1222 COVID-19 vaccine.

The V gene is TRBV28, the J gene TRBJ2-7; 9 positions agree with TRBD1. Germline V lookup: CDR1 MDHEN, CDR2 SYDVKM. The CDR3 covers 14 residues. J lost 5 bases, V lost 7 bases, and 9 bases had no gene match. The CDR3 loop is CASKSGTGIHEQYF. In DNA, the CDR3 is TGTGCCAGCAAGTCCGGGACAGGGATCCACGAGCAGTACTTC.

The chain employs TRBV5-1 and TRBJ1-5; 11 nucleotides align to TRBD1. Germline-derived CDR1 and CDR2 are SGHRS and YFSETQ. The CDR3 is 15 residues long. With V trimmed by 4 bases and J by 7 bases, 7 bases remained unmatched. CDR3 protein: CASSTGQGANQPQHF. Here the CDR3 DNA reads TGCGCCAGCAGCACCGGACAGGGGGCCAACCAGCCCCAGCATTTT.

J is TRBJ1-5 and V is TRBV30; weak D call: TRBD1 (5 bases). The ends were cut back, 1 base at V and 3 bases at J, with 10 bases in the middle. Germline CDR1 GTSNPN, CDR2 SVGIG (reference sequence). This CDR3 has 14 residues. The DNA of the CDR3 is TGTGCCTGGAGTGGGGGAGGGGTCAATCAGCCCCAGCATTTT. It yields the protein CAWSGGGVNQPQHF.

The CDR3 loop is CASSQGLSTDTQYF. CDR3 nucleotides: TGCGCCAGCAGCCAAGGCCTGAGCACAGATACGCAGTATTTT. The V and J genes are TRBV4-3 and TRBJ2-3; no clear D. This CDR3 is built from 14 residues. The V gene lost 1 base and the J gene lost 0 bases, with 5 bases spanning the gap. Germline assignment: CDR1 LGHNA and CDR2 YSLEER.

As DNA, the CDR3 is TGTGCCAGTAGTATGACGGGGGGGGATCAGCCCCAGCATTTT. Translating it yields CASSMTGGDQPQHF. The chain carries TRBV19 and TRBJ1-5; a possible D gene is TRBD1 (5 bases). The germline V and J ends were trimmed by 3 bases and 5 bases, with 11 bases remaining between them. CDR3 size: 14 residues. The germline gives CDR1 LNHDA, CDR2 SQIVND (reference sequence).

This clone was seen only once. V is TRBV27 and J is TRBJ2-3, with TRBD2 matching 8 bases. The CDR3 has 16 residues. Trimming cost V 2 bases and J 2 bases; bases outside gene matches: 6. In germline, CDR1 is MNHEY, CDR2 SMNVEV (reference sequence). The CDR3 DNA is TGTGCCAGCAGTTTAATAGCGGGGAGTCCCACAGATACGCAGTATTTT. Translated, it gives CASSLIAGSPTDTQYF.

This chain links TRBV2 with TRBJ1-4; TRBD1 might be the D (6 bases). CDR3 size: 16 residues. Trimming removed 4 bases from V and 11 bases from J, with 23 bases in between. Germline CDR1 is SNHLY and CDR2 is FYNNEI. In nucleotides, the CDR3 is TGTGCCAGCAGTGCGGTGGTTACAGGGCCCTTGAAGAAACTGTTTTTT. It specifies CASSAVVTGPLKKLFF. Based on the CDR3 plus reference TRBV2 and TRBJ1-4, the full variable domain is EPEVTQTPSHQVTQMGQEVILRCVPISNHLYFYWYRQILGQKVEFLVSFYNNEISEKSEIFDDQFSVERPDGSNFTLKIRSTKLEDSAMYFCASSAVVTGPLKKLFFGSGTQLSVL.

The CDR3 here is CASSSLGVRLKETQYF. CDR3 in DNA: TGCGCCAGCAGCTCCCTTGGAGTGAGGTTGAAAGAGACCCAGTACTTC. The chain uses TRBV5-1 and TRBJ2-5; D uncertain. The V end lost 3 bases, the J end lost 3 bases, and 18 bases lay between the germline ends. Per the germline V gene, CDR1 is SGHRS and CDR2 is YFSETQ. This CDR3 has 16 amino acids. Full variable domain (outside the CDR3, taken from reference TRBV5-1 and TRBJ2-5): KAGVTQTPRYLIKTRGQQVTLSCSPISGHRSVSWYQQTPGQGLQFLFEYFSETQRNKGNFPGRFSGRQFSNSRSEMNVSTLELGDSALYLCASSSLGVRLKETQYFGPGTRLLVL.

This rearrangement joins TRBV14 to TRBJ2-2; 7 positions match TRBD1. CDR1 SGHDN and CDR2 FVKESK come from the germline V gene. Unmatched junction bases numbered 8, after V lost 0 bases and J lost 4 bases. The CDR3 consists of 17 residues. The CDR3 protein is CASSQDRTGVGTGELFF. The DNA for the CDR3 is TGTGCCAGCAGCCAAGATAGAACAGGGGTAGGCACCGGGGAGCTGTTTTTT.

The rearrangement links TRBV6-2 or TRBV6-3 to TRBJ1-5; weak D call: TRBD1 (5 bases). Germline CDR1 and CDR2: MNHEY and SVGEGT. The CDR3 runs to 18 residues. V was cut by 0 bases and J by 3 bases, with 18 bases left in between. DNA of the CDR3: TGTGCCAGCAGTTACTCGGGATGGACACCCGCACCCAATCAGCCCCAGCATTTT. Translation gives CASSYSGWTPAPNQPQHF.

The genes are TRBV28 and TRBJ1-2; tentatively, D is TRBD1 (6 bases). Germline V gene data show CDR1 as MDHEN and CDR2 as SYDVKM. The V end was cut by 2 bases, the J end by 8 bases, with 15 bases between. This CDR3 region has 14 residues. This CDR3 reads CASSLPDRLGGYTF. CDR3 DNA: TGTGCCAGCAGTTTACCGGACAGACTAGGGGGCTACACCTTC.

This clone appeared a single time. V is TRBV6-5 and J is TRBJ1-6; D remains unclear. CDR3 length equals 14 residues. Germline assignment: CDR1 MNHEY and CDR2 SVGAGI. V was cut by 5 bases and J by 8 bases, with 13 bases left in between. CDR3 region: CASSLQLGHSPLHF. CDR3 coding DNA: TGTGCCAGCAGTCTTCAACTCGGTCATTCACCCCTCCACTTT.

The chain uses TRBV9 and TRBJ1-3; possible D gene TRBD1, 5 bases. The CDR3 is 14 residues long. Germline V lookup: CDR1 SGDLS, CDR2 YYNGEE. Trimming cost V 1 base and J 2 bases, with 7 bases left between them. CDR3 residues: CASSVQGAGNTIYF. CDR3 DNA: TGTGCCAGCAGCGTACAGGGAGCTGGAAACACCATATATTTT.

This rearrangement joins TRBV6-5 to TRBJ2-7; D perhaps matches TRBD1 (6 bases). The CDR3 runs 14 residues. Germline V CDR1 and CDR2: MNHEY, SVGAGI. The V gene lost 1 base and the J gene lost 0 bases, with 7 bases spanning the gap. CDR3 region: CASSYLQGSYEQYF. DNA for the CDR3: TGTGCCAGCAGTTACTTACAGGGCTCCTACGAGCAGTACTTC.

The gene calls are TRBV6-5 and TRBJ1-3; D not resolved. The germline CDR1 and CDR2 sequences are MNHEY and SVGAGI. V was cut by 7 bases and J by 0 bases, with 10 bases left in between. This CDR3 is built from 14 residues. CDR3 amino acids: CASTADFSGNTIYF. The DNA of the CDR3 is TGTGCCAGCACCGCGGACTTCTCTGGAAACACCATATATTTT.

J is TRBJ2-7 and V is TRBV11-2; D unresolved. Trimming removed 5 bases from V and 3 bases from J, with 5 bases in between. The CDR3 is 11 residues long. Per germline, CDR1 SGHAT and CDR2 FQNNGV. CDR3 residues: CASSRLYEQYF. In DNA form, the CDR3 reads TGTGCCAGCAGCCGTCTCTACGAGCAGTACTTC. Full variable domain (outside the CDR3, taken from reference TRBV11-2 and TRBJ2-7): EAGVAQSPRYKIIEKRQSVAFWCNPISGHATLYWYQQILGQGPKLLIQFQNNGVVDDSQLPKDRFSAERLKGVDSTLKIQPAKLEDSAVYLCASSRLYEQYFGPGTRLTVT.

The count of this clone is one. The CDR3 region is CASSLGAVAGEKLFF. CDR3 bases: TGCGCCAGCAGCTTGGGGGCAGTCGCTGGTGAAAAACTGTTTTTT. The V call is TRBV5-1, the J call TRBJ1-4; D remains ambiguous. CDR3 length: 15 residues. CDR1 and CDR2 from the germline V gene are SGHRS and YFSETQ. Trimming removed 0 bases at V and 7 bases at J, with 13 bases between. Together with reference TRBV5-1 and TRBJ1-4, the CDR3 gives the full variable domain: KAGVTQTPRYLIKTRGQQVTLSCSPISGHRSVSWYQQTPGQGLQFLFEYFSETQRNKGNFPGRFSGRQFSNSRSEMNVSTLELGDSALYLCASSLGAVAGEKLFFGSGTQLSVL.

This clone was seen a single time. This chain uses TRBV19 with TRBJ1-4; maybe TRBD1 (6 bases). Trimming removed 6 bases at V and 0 bases at J, with 8 bases between. The CDR3 is made up of 14 amino acids. CDR1 and CDR2 (germline): LNHDA, SQIVND (reference sequence). This CDR3 reads CASRRTATNEKLFF. CDR3 DNA: TGTGCCAGTAGGAGGACAGCAACTAATGAAAAACTGTTTTTT.

This clone was recorded only once. The genes are TRBV2 and TRBJ2-1, with 7 bases matching TRBD2. The CDR3 extends over 11 amino acids. Germline trimming cut 7 bases from V and 15 bases from J; bases unmatched to any gene: 9. CDR1 is SNHLY, CDR2 FYNNEI, per germline. In nucleotides, the CDR3 is TGTGCCAGCATAAGGCGGGAGTTTAGGTTCTTC. Translated: CASIRREFRFF.

This chain uses TRBV7-7 with TRBJ2-1, with D unresolved. V lost 0 bases and J 6 bases, leaving 15 bases between the germline ends. The CDR3 is 16 residues long. The V gene's germline CDR1 is SSHAT and CDR2 FNYEAQ (reference sequence). The CDR3, as DNA: TGTGCCAGCAGCTTAGCGGTAGCAGGTGTACCCAATGAGCAGTTCTTC. Its protein product is CASSLAVAGVPNEQFF.

The chain couples TRBV10-3 to TRBJ2-4, with D uncertain. Germline lookup yields CDR1 ENHRY and CDR2 SYGVKD. The CDR3 sequence is 18 residues long. Between the trimmed V and J ends, which lost 2 bases and 0 bases, there was a span of 17 bases. CDR3 sequence reads: CAISEMRQQSIAKNIQYF. In DNA, the CDR3 is TGTGCCATCAGTGAGATGAGGCAGCAGAGTATAGCCAAAAACATTCAGTACTTC.

The chain recombines TRBV18 with TRBJ2-1; 11 bases align to TRBD2. The CDR3 spans 17 residues. Germline CDR1 is KGHSH and CDR2 is LQKENI. The ends lost 5 bases at V and 0 bases at J; junction bases unmatched: 6. Here the CDR3 DNA reads TGTGCCAGCTCATCCGGGACTAGCGGAAGCTCCTACAATGAGCAGTTCTTC. Its protein product is CASSSGTSGSSYNEQFF.

The J gene is TRBJ1-5, the V gene TRBV15; tentative D call: TRBD1 (5 bases). Germline-derived CDR1 and CDR2 are LNHNV and YYDKDF (reference sequence). Trimming removed 0 bases at V and 3 bases at J, with 12 bases between. The CDR3 runs to 16 residues. The DNA for the CDR3 is TGTGCCACCAGCAGAGATCTAGGGGCCTACAATCAGCCCCAGCATTTT. Residues: CATSRDLGAYNQPQHF.

The rearrangement uses TRBV6-5 and TRBJ1-5; D remains unclear. V was cut by 0 bases and J by 3 bases, with 6 bases left in between. This CDR3 has 14 amino acids. CDR1 and CDR2 (germline): MNHEY, SVGAGI. The DNA of the CDR3 is TGTGCCAGCAGTTACTCAGGAGTCAATCAGCCCCAGCATTTT. Protein: CASSYSGVNQPQHF.

This chain links TRBV27 with TRBJ1-1; perhaps TRBD1 as D (5 bases). The CDR3 has 13 residues. V shed 6 bases and J shed 6 bases, with 14 bases lying between them. The germline V gene encodes CDR1 MNHEY and CDR2 SMNVEV (reference sequence). The CDR3 DNA is TGTGCCAGCAGATTTCAGGGAAGGGCTGAAGCTTTCTTT. Protein product: CASRFQGRAEAFF.

The chain is built from TRBV12-3 or TRBV12-4 and TRBJ1-5, with 7 bases fitting TRBD1. V shed 8 bases and J 10 bases; nucleotides not matched to a gene: 8. The CDR3 is 12 amino acids. As DNA, the CDR3 is TGTGCCAGCCGACAGGGCCATGGTCCCCAGCATTTT. It specifies CASRQGHGPQHF.